A single sample is the source of the 7 T cell receptor beta chains below, sequenced in a study of T cell responses to AZD1222 COVID-19 vaccine. TCRdb keeps only in-frame clones here, not all; method: immunoSEQ multiplex PCR. The sample consists of about 140,000 clones, roughly 90% of them appearing once. The sample here was peripheral blood, taken 28 days after the second dose of the MenACWY control vaccine. These receptors all come from an adult who received the MenACWY meningococcal vaccine as a control.

This clone has only one observation. The chain combines TRBV7-8 with TRBJ1-2; tentatively, D is TRBD1 (5 bases). Germline V gene data show CDR1 as SGHVS and CDR2 as FQNEAQ. V was shortened by 4 bases and J by 6 bases, with 15 bases between the two germline ends. There are 14 residues in the CDR3. The CDR3 DNA sequence: TGTGCCAGCAGCTACCGCCAGGGTGCGGATGGCTACACCTTC. As protein: CASSYRQGADGYTF.

DNA of the CDR3: TGTGCCATCAGTGAGGGACGGCAAGAGACCCAGTACTTC. Protein product: CAISEGRQETQYF. The chain employs TRBV10-3 and TRBJ2-5; unclear D gene. The CDR3 is made up of 13 amino acids. V was pared by 2 bases and J by 2 bases, with 6 bases between. In germline, CDR1 is ENHRY, CDR2 SYGVKD.

V usage is TRBV2 and J usage is TRBJ2-5, with 8 bases lining up with TRBD2. The germline V gene has CDR1 SNHLY and CDR2 FYNNEI. The CDR3 runs 14 residues. The V gene end was trimmed by 8 bases and the J gene end by 7 bases; junction bases not matched to a gene: 12. CDR3 residues: CASHGSWRGATQYF. In nucleotides, the CDR3 is TGTGCCAGCCATGGGAGTTGGCGGGGGGCGACCCAGTACTTC.

This clone showed up just once. This chain links TRBV29-1 with TRBJ1-2, with 9 nucleotides matching TRBD1. Trimming took 6 bases from V and 7 from J; bases not matched to a gene: 6. This CDR3 is built from 12 residues. The germline CDR1 and CDR2 sequences are SQVTM and ANQGSEA. Written as DNA, the CDR3 is TGCAGCGTGACACGGGACAGGGTTGGCTACACCTTC. Translation gives CSVTRDRVGYTF.

In its sample, this clone was seen a few times. The chain employs TRBV30 and TRBJ2-3, with 8 nucleotides matching TRBD1. This CDR3 region has 15 residues. Germline CDR1 is GTSNPN and CDR2 is SVGIG (reference sequence). V was pared by 5 bases and J by 4 bases, with 11 bases of the junction left unmatched. CDR3 region: CAWAGQGSRADTQYF. The CDR3 DNA reads TGTGCCTGGGCAGGACAGGGATCTCGGGCAGATACGCAGTATTTT. Filled out from reference TRBV30 and TRBJ2-3, the complete variable domain reads SQTIHQWPATLVQPVGSPLSLECTVEGTSNPNLYWYRQAAGRGLQLLFYSVGIGQISSEVPQNLSASRPQDRQFILSSKKLLLSDSGFYLCAWAGQGSRADTQYFGPGTRLTVL.

The chain couples TRBV10-3 to TRBJ2-4; 14 bases map to TRBD2. V was clipped by 5 bases and J by 6 bases; unmatched bases: 3. Germline V gene sequence: CDR1 ENHRY, CDR2 SYGVKD. The CDR3 contains 15 residues. In DNA form, the CDR3 reads TGTGCCATCAGTTCGACTAGCGGGGGGGTAAACATTCAGTACTTC. This gives the protein CAISSTSGGVNIQYF.

This chain's CDR3 is CASSRRTGGDGYTF. Here the CDR3 DNA reads TGTGCCAGCTCACGGAGGACAGGGGGCGATGGCTACACCTTC. This chain links TRBV18 with TRBJ1-2, with 11 bases lining up with TRBD1. This CDR3 has 14 residues. CDR1 is KGHSH and CDR2 is LQKENI in the germline V gene. V gave up 4 bases and J gave up 6 bases; unmatched junction bases: 4.